This TCR beta chain comes out of a study of T cell responses to AZD1222 COVID-19 vaccine. Study-level points and caveats: A reported finding is that nearly half of spike-specific TCRs target unmutated variant regions. With two AZD1222 doses given, Spike-specific TCR breadth and depth both rose. Distributed over spike, vaccine-associated CD4 TCRs predominated at 160-218 and 743-854.

Note on this clone: No antigen is known for it.

Method: immunoSEQ multiplex PCR; TCRdb's copy keeps in-frame clones and lacks some. The sample consists of 170,000 or so clones, 75% to 90% of them appearing once. The CDR3 runs 14 residues. Trimming removed 2 bases from V and 6 bases from J, with 10 bases in between. Germline V gives CDR1 SNHLY, CDR2 FYNNEI. This chain joins TRBV2 and TRBJ1-4; a weak D match, TRBD1 (5 bases). The TCR originated in an adult in good health. The starting material was peripheral blood, obtained on day 0 of AZD1222 vaccination. This chain's CDR3 is CASSEWGLDEKLFF. The DNA for the CDR3 is TGTGCCAGCAGTGAATGGGGGTTGGATGAAAAACTGTTTTTT.